This entry is about one T cell receptor beta chain. The antigen is undetermined. This entry belongs to a study of OX40 agonist ivuxolimab in advanced cancers. Looking at the study overall: The dose of intravenous ivuxolimab that patients received every 2 weeks ranged from 0.01 to 10 mg/kg. Study-wide results and caveats: Among the least clonally expanded were partial responders at 0.1-3.0 mg/kg.

Generated by immunoSEQ multiplex PCR, the TCRdb table keeps only in-frame clones and is missing some. This sample has around 150,000 clones, with approximately 90% found just once. The CDR3 has 15 amino acids. V lost 6 bases and J lost 2; bases outside the gene matches: 3. The germline gives CDR1 MRHNA, CDR2 SNTAGT. The rearrangement uses TRBV6-4 and TRBJ2-1, with TRBD2 identical over 11 bases. The sample consisted of CD4+ or CD8+ T cells sorted from blood, taken in a trial of the OX40 agonist ivuxolimab. The source is an adult with an advanced solid tumor such as melanoma, head and neck, liver or kidney cancer. The CDR3 DNA follows: TGTGCCAGCAGCGCGACTAGCGGGGCCTACAATGAGCAGTTCTTC. Encoded protein: CASSATSGAYNEQFF.